The T cell receptor (beta chain) described here comes from a study of PD-1 blockade in classical Hodgkin lymphoma. No patient escaped relapse after autologous stem cell transplantation, and brentuximab vedotin exposure varied. Assay: immunoSEQ multiplex PCR; the TCRdb copy retains only in-frame clones and omits some. The sample yields around 41,000 clones, roughly four fifths seen once. V dropped 1 base and J dropped 2 bases, with 3 bases sitting between them. This CDR3 has 12 residues. Germline CDR1 reads SGHNT; CDR2 reads YYREEE (reference sequence). This TCR was sampled from a human donor with classical Hodgkin lymphoma. The specimen was peripheral blood mononuclear cells (PBMCs), collected at baseline. This rearrangement joins TRBV5-4 to TRBJ1-1; unclear D gene. As DNA, the CDR3 is TGTGCCAGCAGCTTGTTTAACACTGAAGCTTTCTTT. Amino acid sequence: CASSLFNTEAFF.